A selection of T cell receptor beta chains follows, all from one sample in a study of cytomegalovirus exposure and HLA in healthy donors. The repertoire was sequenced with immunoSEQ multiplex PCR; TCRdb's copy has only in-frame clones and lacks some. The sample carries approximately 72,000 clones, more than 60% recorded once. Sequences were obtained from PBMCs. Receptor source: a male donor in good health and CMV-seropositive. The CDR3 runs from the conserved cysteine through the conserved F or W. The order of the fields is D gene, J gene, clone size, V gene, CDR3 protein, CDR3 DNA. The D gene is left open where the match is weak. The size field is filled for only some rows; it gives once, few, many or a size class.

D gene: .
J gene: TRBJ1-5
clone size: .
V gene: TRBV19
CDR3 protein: CASSIPEGVNQPQHF
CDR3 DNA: TGTGCCAGTAGTATACCCGAGGGAGTCAATCAGCCCCAGCATTTT

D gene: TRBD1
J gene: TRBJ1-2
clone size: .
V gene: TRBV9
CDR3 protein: CASSVGQGGYGYTF
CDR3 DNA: TGTGCCAGCAGCGTTGGACAGGGAGGCTATGGCTACACCTTC

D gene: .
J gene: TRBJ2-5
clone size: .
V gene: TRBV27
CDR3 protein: CASSFMGEVQYF
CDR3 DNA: TGTGCCAGCAGTTTTATGGGAGAGGTGCAGTACTTC

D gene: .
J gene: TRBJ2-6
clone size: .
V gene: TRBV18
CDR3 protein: CASSPYFQGAGANVLTF
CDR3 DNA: TGTGCCAGCTCACCATATTTTCAGGGTGCTGGGGCCAACGTCCTGACTTTC

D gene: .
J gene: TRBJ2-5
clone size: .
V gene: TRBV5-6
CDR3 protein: CASSVTGEETQYF
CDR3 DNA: TGTGCCAGCAGCGTGACAGGAGAGGAGACCCAGTACTTC

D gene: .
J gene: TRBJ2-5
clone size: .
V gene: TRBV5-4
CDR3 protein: CAGGSQETQYF
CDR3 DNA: TGTGCCGGAGGGTCACAAGAGACCCAGTACTTC

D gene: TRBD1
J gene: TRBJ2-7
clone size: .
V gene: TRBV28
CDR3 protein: CASRPTGGVWGEQYF
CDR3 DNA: TGTGCCAGCAGGCCTACAGGGGGCGTTTGGGGCGAGCAGTACTTC

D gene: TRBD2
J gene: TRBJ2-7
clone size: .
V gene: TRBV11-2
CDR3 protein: CASSLEGLLPEQYF
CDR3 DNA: TGTGCCAGCAGCTTAGAGGGACTACTACCCGAGCAGTACTTC

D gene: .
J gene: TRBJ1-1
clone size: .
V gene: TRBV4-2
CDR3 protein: CASSQIGGNTEAFF
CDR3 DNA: TGTGCCAGCAGCCAAATAGGGGGGAACACTGAAGCTTTCTTT

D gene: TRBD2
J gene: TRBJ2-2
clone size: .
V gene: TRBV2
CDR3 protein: CASRALGGSNTGELFF
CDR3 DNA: TGTGCCAGCAGGGCGCTGGGCGGGAGTAACACCGGGGAGCTGTTTTTT

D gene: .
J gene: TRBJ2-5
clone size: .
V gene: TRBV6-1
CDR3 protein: CASSDQVGETQYF
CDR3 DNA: TGTGCCAGCAGTGACCAGGTTGGGGAGACCCAGTACTTC

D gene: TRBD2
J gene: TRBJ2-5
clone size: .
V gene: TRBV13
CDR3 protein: CASSSTSGETQYF
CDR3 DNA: TGTGCCAGCAGCTCGACTAGCGGGGAGACCCAGTACTTC

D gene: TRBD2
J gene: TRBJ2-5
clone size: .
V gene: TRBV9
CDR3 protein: CASSVGLAGGETQYF
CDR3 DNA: TGTGCCAGCAGCGTAGGGCTAGCGGGGGGAGAGACCCAGTACTTC

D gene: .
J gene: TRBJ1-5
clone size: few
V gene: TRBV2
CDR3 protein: CASSETISNQPQHF
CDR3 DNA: TGTGCCAGCAGTGAGACAATAAGCAATCAGCCCCAGCATTTT

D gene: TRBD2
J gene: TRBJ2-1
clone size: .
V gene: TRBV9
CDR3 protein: CASSVELAGGRGEQFF
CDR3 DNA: TGTGCCAGCAGCGTAGAGCTAGCGGGGGGCCGCGGTGAGCAGTTCTTC

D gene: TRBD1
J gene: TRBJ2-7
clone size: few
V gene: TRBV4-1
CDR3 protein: CASSSGQGVEEQYF
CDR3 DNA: TGCGCCAGCAGCTCGGGACAGGGAGTTGAAGAGCAGTACTTC

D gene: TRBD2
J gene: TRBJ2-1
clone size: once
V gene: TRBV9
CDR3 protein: CASSVGGIYYNEQFF
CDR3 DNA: TGTGCCAGCAGCGTCGGGGGGATCTATTACAATGAGCAGTTCTTC

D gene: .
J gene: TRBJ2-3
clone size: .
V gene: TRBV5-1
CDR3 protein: CASSLQRTDTQYF
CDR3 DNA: TGCGCCAGCAGCTTGCAGCGGACAGATACGCAGTATTTT

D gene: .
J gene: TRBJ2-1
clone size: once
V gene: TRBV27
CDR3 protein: CASGPNEQFF
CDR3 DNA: TGTGCCAGCGGGCCAAATGAGCAGTTCTTC

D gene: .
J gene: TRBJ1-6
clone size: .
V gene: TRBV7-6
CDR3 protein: CASSRSPQGSQAALHF
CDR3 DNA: TGTGCCAGCAGCCGCTCCCCACAGGGTTCACAAGCGGCCCTCCACTTT

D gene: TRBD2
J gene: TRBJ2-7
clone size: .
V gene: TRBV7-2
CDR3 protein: CASSYSGGRYEQYF
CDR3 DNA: TGTGCCAGCAGCTATAGCGGGGGGCGCTACGAGCAGTACTTC

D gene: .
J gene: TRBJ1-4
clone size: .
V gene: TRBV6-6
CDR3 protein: CASRREKYEKLFF
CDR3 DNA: TGTGCCAGCAGACGAGAGAAATACGAAAAACTGTTTTTT

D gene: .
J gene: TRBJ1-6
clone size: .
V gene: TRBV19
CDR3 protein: CASSSFAGENSPLHF
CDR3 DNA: TGTGCCAGTAGTTCGTTTGCAGGGGAAAATTCACCCCTCCACTTT

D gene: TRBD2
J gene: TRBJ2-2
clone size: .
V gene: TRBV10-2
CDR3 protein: CASWDYSTGELFF
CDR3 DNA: TGCGCCAGCTGGGACTACAGCACCGGGGAGCTGTTTTTT

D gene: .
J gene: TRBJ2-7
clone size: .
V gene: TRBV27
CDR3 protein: CASSWAPRYEQYF
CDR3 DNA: TGTGCCAGCAGTTGGGCCCCCCGCTACGAGCAGTACTTC

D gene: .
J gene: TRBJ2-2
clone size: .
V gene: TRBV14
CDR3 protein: CASSQEEAEFGTGELFF
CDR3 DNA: TGTGCCAGCAGCCAAGAAGAGGCAGAGTTCGGCACCGGGGAGCTGTTTTTT

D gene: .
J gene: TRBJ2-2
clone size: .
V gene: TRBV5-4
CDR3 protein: CASSQKGAGELFF
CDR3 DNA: TGTGCCAGCAGTCAAAAGGGGGCCGGGGAGCTGTTTTTT

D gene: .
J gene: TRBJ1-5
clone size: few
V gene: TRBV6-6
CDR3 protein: CASSYALDQPQHF
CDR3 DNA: TGTGCCAGCAGTTACGCACTGGATCAGCCCCAGCATTTT

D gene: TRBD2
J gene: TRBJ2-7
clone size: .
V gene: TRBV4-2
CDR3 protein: CASSQDSGLAGEQYF
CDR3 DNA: TGTGCCAGCAGCCAAGATAGCGGACTAGCTGGTGAGCAGTACTTC

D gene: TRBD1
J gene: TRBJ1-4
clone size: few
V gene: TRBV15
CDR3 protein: CATSLQTGPYEKLFF
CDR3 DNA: TGTGCCACCAGCTTACAGACAGGGCCCTATGAAAAACTGTTTTTT

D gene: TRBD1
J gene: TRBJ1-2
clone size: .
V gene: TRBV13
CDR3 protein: CASSSGQGPNYGYTF
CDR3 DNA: TGTGCCAGCAGCTCGGGACAGGGGCCTAACTATGGCTACACCTTC

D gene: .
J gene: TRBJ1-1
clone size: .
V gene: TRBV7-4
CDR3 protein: CAPLEGVGTEAFF
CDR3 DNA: TGTGCCCCATTGGAAGGGGTGGGGACTGAAGCTTTCTTT

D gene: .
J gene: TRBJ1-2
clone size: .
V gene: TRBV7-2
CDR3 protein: CASSTTGQGNYGYTF
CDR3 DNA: TGTGCCAGCAGCACCACAGGCCAGGGTAACTATGGCTACACCTTC

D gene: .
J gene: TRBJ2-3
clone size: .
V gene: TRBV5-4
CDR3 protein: CASSLRDTLVDTQYF
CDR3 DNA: TGTGCCAGCAGCTTGAGAGACACACTGGTGGATACGCAGTATTTT

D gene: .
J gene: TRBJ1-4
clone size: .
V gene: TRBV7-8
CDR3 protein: CASSLARFGGQENSGGNEKLFF
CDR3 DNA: TGTGCCAGCAGCTTAGCGCGGTTCGGGGGGCAGGAGAATTCCGGAGGTAATGAAAAACTGTTTTTT

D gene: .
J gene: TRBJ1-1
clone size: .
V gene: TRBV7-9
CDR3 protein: CASSLGGYEAFF
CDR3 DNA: TGTGCCAGCAGCTTAGGCGGGTATGAAGCTTTCTTT

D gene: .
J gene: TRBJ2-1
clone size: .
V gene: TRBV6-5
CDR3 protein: CASSLSGGEQFF
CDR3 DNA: TGTGCCAGCAGTTTGAGTGGCGGTGAGCAGTTCTTC

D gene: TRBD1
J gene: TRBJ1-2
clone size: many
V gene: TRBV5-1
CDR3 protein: CASSWSPGQGSYGYTF
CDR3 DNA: TGCGCCAGCAGCTGGTCCCCGGGACAGGGGAGCTATGGCTACACCTTC

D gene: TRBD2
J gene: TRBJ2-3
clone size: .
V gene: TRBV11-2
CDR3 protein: CASSLGSGSADTQYF
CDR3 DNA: TGTGCCAGCAGCTTAGGTAGCGGGAGTGCAGATACGCAGTATTTT

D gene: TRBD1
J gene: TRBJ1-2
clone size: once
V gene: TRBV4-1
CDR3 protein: CASSPQGDGYTF
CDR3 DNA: TGCGCCAGCAGCCCCCAGGGGGATGGCTACACCTTC

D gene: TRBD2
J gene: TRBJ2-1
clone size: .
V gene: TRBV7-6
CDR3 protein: CATTVNPGTSPDEQFF
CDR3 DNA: TGTGCCACTACCGTCAATCCCGGGACTAGCCCGGATGAGCAGTTCTTC

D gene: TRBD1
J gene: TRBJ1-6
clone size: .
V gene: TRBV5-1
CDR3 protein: CASSPGQGPSPLHF
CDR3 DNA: TGCGCCAGCAGCCCGGGACAGGGCCCCTCACCCCTCCACTTT

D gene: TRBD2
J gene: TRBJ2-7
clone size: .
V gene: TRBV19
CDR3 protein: CASSRAGVHEQYF
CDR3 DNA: TGTGCCAGTAGTCGAGCGGGAGTCCACGAGCAGTACTTC

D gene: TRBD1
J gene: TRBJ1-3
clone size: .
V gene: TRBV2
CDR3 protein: CASSEFGTDSGNTIYF
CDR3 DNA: TGTGCCAGCAGTGAGTTTGGGACAGACTCTGGAAACACCATATATTTT

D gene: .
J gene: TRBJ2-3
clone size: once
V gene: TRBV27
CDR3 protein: CASSLSKGVVLYF
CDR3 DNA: TGTGCCAGCAGTTTATCGAAGGGGGTTGTCCTGTATTTT

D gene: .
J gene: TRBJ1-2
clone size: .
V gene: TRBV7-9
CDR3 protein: CASSLEGSGYTF
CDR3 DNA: TGTGCCAGCAGCTTGGAGGGCTCAGGCTACACCTTC

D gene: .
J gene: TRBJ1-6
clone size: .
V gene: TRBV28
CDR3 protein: CASSLSMAVNSPLHF
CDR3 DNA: TGTGCCAGCAGTTTATCAATGGCGGTTAATTCACCCCTCCACTTT

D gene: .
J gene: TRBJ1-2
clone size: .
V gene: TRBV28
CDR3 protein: CASSRAGANYGYTF
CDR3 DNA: TGTGCCAGCAGTAGGGCAGGGGCTAACTATGGCTACACCTTC